This T cell receptor beta chain was identified in a study of long-term antiretroviral therapy in people with HIV. Survey level was the resolution at which the v3.0 immunoSEQ assay ran. Libraries were prepared by immunoSEQ multiplex PCR; TCRdb keeps only in-frame clonotypes and omits some of them. Of roughly 30,000 clones detected, about 89% appear once; the ten largest clones hold about 4.4%. Deletions cut 1 base from V and 4 bases from J, with 15 bases between. CDR3 length: 16 residues. Germline assignment: CDR1 LGHNA and CDR2 YSLEER. The sequencing here drew on unsorted PBMCs, taken 3.1 years after starting antiretroviral therapy. The TCR comes from a man between 18 and 29 years old with HIV. V usage is TRBV4-3 and J usage is TRBJ2-3, with TRBD1 as a possible D gene (5 bases). As DNA, the CDR3 is TGCGCCAGCAGCCAAGGCGAGGTAGGGGTTGCAGATACGCAGTATTTT. This gives the protein CASSQGEVGVADTQYF.